Below are 3 T cell receptor beta chains sequenced from a single sample in a study of cytomegalovirus exposure and HLA in healthy donors. The study ran its PCR with 60 Vbeta and 13 Jbeta primers. Sequencing was performed with immunoSEQ multiplex PCR; in TCRdb, only in-frame clones are kept and a portion is missing. Counted here are roughly 160,000 clones, around 82% occurring once; the ten biggest clones make up less than 0.4%. Sample: PBMCs. The receptor source for this set is a boy aged 2-9 years in good health and CMV-seronegative.

The chain has TRBV5-1 and TRBJ2-3; tentatively, D is TRBD2 (6 bases). CDR3 size: 15 residues. V dropped 7 bases and J dropped 2 bases, with 17 bases sitting between them. Germline V gene lookup returns CDR1 SGHRS and CDR2 YFSETQ. The CDR3, as DNA: TGCGCCAGCGGCGTCCGGGACTCCTTCACAGATACGCAGTATTTT. This encodes CASGVRDSFTDTQYF.

Only a few counts were recorded for this clone. This chain uses TRBV19 with TRBJ1-1; TRBD1 matches 8 bases. This CDR3 comprises 14 residues. Looked up from germline, CDR1 is LNHDA and CDR2 is SQIVND (reference sequence). V gave up 7 bases and J gave up 10 bases; unmatched junction bases: 14. CDR3: CASISGGLEGLAFF. CDR3 bases: TGTGCCAGTATTTCAGGGGGCCTAGAAGGACTAGCTTTCTTT.

A few counts support this clone. The CDR3 DNA is TGTGCCAGCAGCCAAGCACCAGTCCGGGGTGAGCAGTTCTTC. Amino acid sequence: CASSQAPVRGEQFF. The J gene is TRBJ2-1, the V gene TRBV14, with a possible D match to TRBD2 (5 bases). Deletions cut 1 base from V and 9 bases from J, with 13 bases between. The CDR3 is 14 amino acids. Germline loops: CDR1 SGHDN, CDR2 FVKESK.